This TCR beta chain was profiled in a study of blood T cell repertoires in COVID-19. At the level of the study: Two negative PCRs, clearance, or symptom resolution had been documented for recovered Cohort 3 donors.

As handled by the study authors: Estimation of nucleated cell counts was performed using reference gene primer amplification. Sequencing used immunoSEQ multiplex PCR; TCRdb keeps in-frame clones, though not all of them. The V and J calls and clone size are taken from that table; D and trimming were inferred from the DNA. This table has 350,000 to 400,000 clones, about 89% appearing once. Germline assignment: CDR1 MNHEY and CDR2 SVGAGI. CDR3 size: 14 residues. The V gene end was trimmed by 6 bases and the J gene end by 5 bases; junction bases not matched to a gene: 5. The participants were between about 18 and 90 years old and came from 20 to 30 US areas. Assignment of participants to cohorts was predicated upon participant-reported clinical history.

This receptor was taken from a man in his forties in a cohort exposed to, infected with or recovered from COVID-19 (not recorded which). The chain combines TRBV6-5 with TRBJ2-2, with 8 bases lining up with TRBD2. Sample: PBMCs or T cells enriched from blood (not recorded which). CDR3 region: CASRSPGGTGELFF. The CDR3 region has the DNA TGTGCCAGCAGGAGCCCGGGAGGGACCGGGGAGCTGTTTTTT.